The next 22 T cell receptor beta chains were all read from a single sample in a study of control samples from healthy donors and cancer patients. Measured with immunoSEQ multiplex PCR; TCRdb has only the in-frame clones, and not every one. The sample carries 250,000 to 300,000 clones, 82% recorded once. Sequencing used PBMCs. Every receptor here comes from a woman aged 60 to 75 with lung cancer.

This sequence joins TRBV7-9 and TRBJ1-6; D unclear. Germline V lookup: CDR1 SEHNR, CDR2 FQNEAQ (reference sequence). The CDR3 totals 12 residues. With 2 bases removed from V and 8 bases from J, the gap between germline ends came to 4 bases. CDR3 residues: CASSLSDSPLHF. CDR3 in DNA: TGTGCCAGCAGCTTAAGCGATTCACCCCTCCACTTT.

The chain uses TRBV19 and TRBJ2-2; 7 nucleotides match TRBD1. Germline trimming cut 8 bases from V and 6 bases from J; bases unmatched to any gene: 9. Per the germline V gene, CDR1 is LNHDA and CDR2 is SQIVND (reference sequence). This CDR3 is built from 14 residues. This CDR3 reads CASRVTGVAGELFF. The CDR3 nucleotides are TGTGCCAGTCGGGTAACAGGGGTCGCCGGGGAGCTGTTTTTT.

The chain joins TRBV19 to TRBJ2-6, with TRBD1 identical over 8 bases. CDR3 length: 19 residues. The ends lost 5 bases at V and 5 bases at J; junction bases unmatched: 17. CDR1 and CDR2 (germline): LNHDA, SQIVND (reference sequence). The CDR3 DNA is TGTGCCAGTAGTCCACCGGAGGACAGGGAGGTCTATAGGGCCAACGTCCTGACTTTC. Protein product: CASSPPEDREVYRANVLTF.

J is TRBJ2-7 and V is TRBV20-1; TRBD1 matches 7 bases. This CDR3 spans 14 amino acids. V trimming: 3 bases; J trimming: 0 bases; junction bases outside the gene matches: 5. Looked up from germline, CDR1 is DFQATT and CDR2 is SNEGSKA (reference sequence). CDR3 loop: CSASTGTVSYEQYF. The CDR3 DNA reads TGCAGTGCTAGTACCGGGACAGTCTCCTACGAGCAGTACTTC.

The rearrangement uses TRBV19 and TRBJ2-2; D may be TRBD1 (5 bases). The V and J ends lost 6 bases and 1 base respectively, with 15 bases between them. CDR3 length: 16 amino acids. The germline V gene encodes CDR1 LNHDA and CDR2 SQIVND (reference sequence). Here the CDR3 reads CASRPLAGRNTGELFF. In DNA form, the CDR3 reads TGTGCCAGTAGACCCCTCGCAGGGCGGAACACCGGGGAGCTGTTTTTT.

The V call is TRBV20-1, the J call TRBJ1-2, with D perhaps matching TRBD1 (6 bases). CDR1 and CDR2 (germline): DFQATT, SNEGSKA (reference sequence). V dropped 6 bases and J dropped 7 bases, with 12 bases sitting between them. CDR3 length: 11 amino acids. The CDR3, as DNA: TGCAGTGCCTCAACAGGGCCTGGCTACACCTTC. It encodes CSASTGPGYTF.

V and J are TRBV28 and TRBJ2-7; D is unclear. The CDR3 spans 13 residues. The germline gives CDR1 MDHEN, CDR2 SYDVKM. Trimming took off 3 bases at V and 2 bases at J, with 8 bases between the two ends. The CDR3 nucleotides are TGTGCCAGCAGTTTGAACGAACCCTACGAGCAGTACTTC. Translated: CASSLNEPYEQYF.

Concerning this clone: Other DNA sequences in this specimen translate into the identical CDR3. This chain connects TRBV5-1 to TRBJ2-7, with 8 bases matching TRBD2. The CDR3 is 15 residues long. Trimming at V came to 2 bases and at J to 1 base, leaving 5 bases not matched to a gene. The germline V gene encodes CDR1 SGHRS and CDR2 YFSETQ. CDR3 amino acids: CASSLITGGSYEQYF. The CDR3, as DNA: TGCGCCAGCAGCTTAATTACGGGAGGGTCCTACGAGCAGTACTTC.

The chain links TRBV5-1 to TRBJ1-1, with 8 bases lining up with TRBD1. Germline V gene sequence: CDR1 SGHRS, CDR2 YFSETQ. CDR3 length equals 16 residues. V trimming: 2 bases; J trimming: 1 base; junction bases outside the gene matches: 7. CDR3 DNA sequence: TGCGCCAGCAGCTTCACTCGGACAGGGCCGAACACTGAAGCTTTCTTT. Protein sequence: CASSFTRTGPNTEAFF.

Only one count was recorded for this clone. The chain links TRBV6-2 or TRBV6-3 to TRBJ2-2; 12 nucleotides agree with TRBD2. The CDR3 runs to 16 residues. CDR1 MNHEY and CDR2 SVGEGT come from the germline V gene. The V and J ends lost 4 bases and 4 bases, in that order; junction bases with no gene match: 4. CDR3 coding DNA: TGTGCCAGCAGTTCCTCGGGACTAGCGGGCACCGGGGAGCTGTTTTTT. This encodes CASSSSGLAGTGELFF.

The rearrangement uses TRBV5-4 and TRBJ1-6, with D perhaps TRBD1 (6 bases). V lost 2 bases to trimming and J lost 3 bases, with 12 bases between them. Per germline, CDR1 SGHNT and CDR2 YYREEE (reference sequence). The CDR3 is made up of 16 amino acids. The CDR3: CASSLSPGVYNSPLHF. The CDR3 region has the DNA TGTGCCAGCAGCTTAAGCCCAGGGGTCTATAATTCACCCCTCCACTTT.

CDR3 nucleotide sequence: TGTGCCATTATGGGGGAGACCCATTCTGGAAACACCATATATTTT. Translation: CAIMGETHSGNTIYF. This chain connects TRBV10-3 to TRBJ1-3, with D maybe TRBD1 (5 bases). Germline CDR1 is ENHRY and CDR2 is SYGVKD. Trimming cost V 9 bases and J 1 base, with 16 bases left between them. The CDR3 is 15 residues long.

This clone was seen only once. The rearrangement links TRBV4-2 to TRBJ1-5, with a tentative D call TRBD1 (6 bases). Trimming stripped 0 bases from V and 4 bases from J, with 13 bases between. Per germline, CDR1 LGHNA and CDR2 YNFKEQ. The CDR3 runs to 16 residues. The CDR3 nucleotides read TGTGCCAGCAGCCAAGATGGGCAGGGGAAGAATCAGCCCCAGCATTTT. This encodes CASSQDGQGKNQPQHF.

The chain carries TRBV7-2 and TRBJ2-7; unclear D gene. The germline V and J ends were trimmed by 2 bases and 3 bases, with 2 bases remaining between them. Germline V CDR1 and CDR2: SGHTA, FQGNSA. This CDR3 contains 11 residues. The CDR3 DNA sequence: TGTGCCAGCAGCTTAAGCTACGAGCAGTACTTC. Protein product: CASSLSYEQYF.

This clone was found once. V is TRBV9 and J is TRBJ2-1; 7 bases fit TRBD2. Germline CDR1 is SGDLS and CDR2 is YYNGEE. This CDR3 comprises 14 residues. The trim removed 2 bases at V and 7 bases at J, leaving 6 bases unmatched. This CDR3 reads CASSVAGVGNEQFF. CDR3 in DNA: TGTGCCAGCAGCGTCGCGGGGGTAGGGAATGAGCAGTTCTTC.

The CDR3 coding sequence is TGTGCCAGCAGACACGACAGGGTAGCAAACTATGGCTACACCTTC. It encodes CASRHDRVANYGYTF. V gene TRBV2 combines with J gene TRBJ1-2; 7 nucleotides match TRBD1. The CDR3 has 15 amino acids. J gave up 2 bases and V 6 bases, and 9 bases lay outside the gene matches. Germline V gene sequence: CDR1 SNHLY, CDR2 FYNNEI.

The rearrangement joins TRBV5-1 to TRBJ1-1, with D perhaps matching TRBD1 (6 bases). Trimming took 3 bases from V and 8 from J, leaving 8 bases between them. Germline V gene data show CDR1 as SGHRS and CDR2 as YFSETQ. The CDR3 spans 11 residues. The CDR3 loop reads CASSWRGEAFF. In nucleotides, the CDR3 is TGCGCCAGCAGCTGGAGGGGGGAAGCTTTCTTT.

The V call is TRBV19, the J call TRBJ2-7; TRBD2 is a possible D gene (5 bases). The CDR3 runs to 14 residues. Germline V gene data show CDR1 as LNHDA and CDR2 as SQIVND (reference sequence). The ends were cut back, 5 bases at V and 3 bases at J, with 14 bases in the middle. CDR3 sequence reads: CASSPLGLYYEQYF. The CDR3 coding sequence is TGTGCCAGTAGTCCCCTCGGACTCTACTACGAGCAGTACTTC. The variable domain in full, with the rest retrieved from reference TRBV19 and TRBJ2-7, is DGGITQSPKYLFRKEGQNVTLSCEQNLNHDAMYWYRQDPGQGLRLIYYSQIVNDFQKGDIAEGYSVSREKKESFPLTVTSAQKNPTAFYLCASSPLGLYYEQYFGPGTRLTVT.

The V call is TRBV2, the J call TRBJ2-1; 9 nucleotides line up with TRBD1. Unmatched junction bases numbered 4, after V lost 7 bases and J lost 6 bases. The CDR3 runs to 13 residues. Germline V gene data show CDR1 as SNHLY and CDR2 as FYNNEI. CDR3 in amino acids: CASKPQGANEQFF. As DNA, the CDR3 is TGTGCCAGCAAACCACAGGGGGCCAATGAGCAGTTCTTC.

The chain carries TRBV2 and TRBJ1-4; the D gene is possibly TRBD1 (5 bases). This CDR3 spans 15 amino acids. Germline values: CDR1 SNHLY, CDR2 FYNNEI. V dropped 7 bases and J dropped 4 bases, with 16 bases sitting between them. The CDR3 region has the DNA TGTGCCAGCAAAGCCGACAGTCCCGATAATGAAAAACTGTTTTTT. It is translated as CASKADSPDNEKLFF.

The DNA for the CDR3 is TGTGCCAGCAGCTTAGATGAGGGGGGCTATGGCTACACCTTC. Translating it yields CASSLDEGGYGYTF. The chain combines TRBV7-2 with TRBJ1-2; a possible D gene is TRBD1 (6 bases). The CDR3 has 14 amino acids. V was trimmed by 1 base and J by 4 bases, leaving 10 bases between them. Germline V gene data show CDR1 as SGHTA and CDR2 as FQGNSA.

The chain joins TRBV5-1 to TRBJ2-5; 8 bases are a match to TRBD2. The CDR3 has 14 amino acids. Germline trimming cut 7 bases from V and 5 bases from J; bases unmatched to any gene: 10. Germline values: CDR1 SGHRS, CDR2 YFSETQ. CDR3 loop: CASAPGGNRETQYF. CDR3 DNA sequence: TGCGCCAGCGCCCCGGGGGGGAATCGGGAGACCCAGTACTTC.